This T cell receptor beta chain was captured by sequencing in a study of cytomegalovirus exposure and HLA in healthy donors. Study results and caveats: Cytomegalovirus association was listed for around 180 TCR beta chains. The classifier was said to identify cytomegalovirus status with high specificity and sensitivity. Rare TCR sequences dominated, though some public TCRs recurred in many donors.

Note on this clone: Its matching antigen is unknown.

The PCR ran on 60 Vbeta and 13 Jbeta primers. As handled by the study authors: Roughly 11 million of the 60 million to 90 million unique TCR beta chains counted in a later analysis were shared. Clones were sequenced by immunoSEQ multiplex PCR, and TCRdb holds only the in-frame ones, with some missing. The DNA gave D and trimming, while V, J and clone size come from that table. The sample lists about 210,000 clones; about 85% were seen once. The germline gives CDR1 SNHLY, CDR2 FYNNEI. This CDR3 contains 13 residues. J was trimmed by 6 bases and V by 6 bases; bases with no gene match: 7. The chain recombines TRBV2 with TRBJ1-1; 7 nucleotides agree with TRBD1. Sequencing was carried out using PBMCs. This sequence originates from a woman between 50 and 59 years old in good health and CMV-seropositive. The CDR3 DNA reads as TGTGCCAGCAGCAGACAGGGATTGGCTGAAGCTTTCTTT. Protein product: CASSRQGLAEAFF.